The present TCR beta chain was sequenced within a study of PD-L1 blockade in urothelial cancer. Study background: Patients began atezolizumab, 1,200 mg intravenously every 3 weeks, in about 2014. As for prior chemotherapy regimens, patients had received 0 to 3. Blood was analyzed 3 weeks (second dose) and 6 weeks after treatment start.

Sample time point: pretreatment peripheral blood. Germline values: CDR1 SGHNT, CDR2 YYREEE (reference sequence). Trimming cost V 2 bases and J 2 bases; bases outside gene matches: 1. CDR3 length: 13 residues. Each PCR had synthetic TCR analog templates added to it as a spike-in. Sequencing used immunoSEQ multiplex PCR; TCRdb keeps in-frame clones, though not all of them. The sample shows over 65,000 clones, roughly 88% of them seen only once. The clonotype comes from a man in his 70s with urothelial cancer. V gene TRBV5-4 combines with J gene TRBJ2-7; 7 positions match TRBD1. The specimen comprised PBMCs, sampled around atezolizumab (anti-PD-L1) treatment. The CDR3 DNA is TGTGCCAGCAGCTTAGACAGGGCCTACGAGCAGTACTTC. Translating gives CASSLDRAYEQYF. The entire variable domain, with the rest obtained from reference TRBV5-4 and TRBJ2-7, is as follows: ETGVTQSPTHLIKTRGQQVTLRCSSQSGHNTVSWYQQALGQGPQFIFQYYREEENGRGNFPPRFSGLQFPNYSSELNVNALELDDSALYLCASSLDRAYEQYFGPGTRLTVT.